The source of this T cell receptor beta chain is a study of graft-versus-host responses after intestinal transplantation (dated by TCRdb to the early 2020s). Describing the broader study: The transplants that recipients received were multivisceral, liver-intestinal, or isolated intestinal. Anti-thymocyte globulin induction was given to all recipients, followed by maintenance tacrolimus and steroids for two to four years. After intestinal transplantation, graft-versus-host and host-versus-graft alloreactive T cell clones were followed in the graft, circulation and bone marrow using bulk TCR-beta CDR3 sequencing. To identify alloreactive clones, pre-transplant mixed lymphocyte reaction products were sequenced and then compared with unstimulated pre-transplant donor and recipient T cells. The cohort enrolled about two dozen intestinal transplant recipients, one of whom was a retransplant, and a few patients without pretransplant specimens were excluded. A peak of at least 4% donor T cells among recipient peripheral blood mononuclear cells was the definition used for donor T cell macrochimerism. Rather than being sequenced by the commercial service, samples from a few later patients were sequenced in-house on an Illumina MiSeq and processed with MiXCR. Broader findings and caveats from the paper: Early after transplant, peak levels of circulating GvH clones were associated with declines in HvG clones. Conclusions were limited by the relatively low number and heterogeneity of intestinal transplant patients. GvH clones turned up in recipient bone marrow, with some appearing earlier in ileal mucosa or blood, a pattern consistent with an intestinal mucosal origin. High GvH to HvG T cell clonal ratios were observed in the allografts of patients with donor T cell macrochimerism.

The receptor library was made with the immunoSEQ multiplex PCR assay. For most patients, genomic DNA was isolated with the Qiagen DNeasy Blood and Tissue Kit and shipped frozen to Adaptive Biotechnologies for TCR sequencing. For most patients, genomic DNA was subjected to high-throughput TCR-beta CDR3 sequencing by Adaptive Biotechnologies. The authors' analysis ran thus. Adaptive's ImmunoSEQ software was the source of the TCR sequencing data for 15 to 20 patients, while three other patients were processed with MiXCR and VDJtools. CD4 versus CD8 sorting errors were corrected by removing sequences found in both subsets at a frequency ratio below 5:1. CDR3 nucleotide sequences shared between donor and recipient were removed because the origin of such sequences could not be assigned. To be classed as alloreactive, a clone needed at least 2-fold expansion over unstimulated cells and a minimum CFSE-low frequency of 0.002% (template counts) or 0.001% (read counts). Mappable clones were those detected in sequenced pre-transplant spleen, lymph node, or MLR CFSE-low populations of the donor or recipient. Cumulative frequency of alloreactive clones was calculated as a percentage of all sequences weighted by copy number. Sourced from immuneACCESS, this table was stored by TCRdb with only in-frame sequences that have V and J called. A share of the clones is absent; for the studies checked, an unresolved V gene accounts for under half, and the remainder has no known explanation. V and J calls and clone size are given by that table; D and trimming were obtained from the DNA. The sample contains around 100,000 clones, 90% to 95% of them found a single time. In total, the top ten clones hold 0.2% to 0.25% of the sample.

Compared with germline, V lacks 8 bases and J lacks 3 bases; bases without a gene match: 11. The CDR3 goes from the cysteine to the phenylalanine over 15 residues. Only the CDR3 DNA is retained, 45 bases long and in frame from the first base. Per the germline V gene, MGHRA is the CDR1 and YSYEKL is the CDR2. Comment on this clone: The clone's antigen remains unknown. Per-base quality was not reported, and no clone a single base away is much larger than it.

The sample's time point label, in plain terms: cells obtained before transplantation from donor or recipient. CD3+CD4+ and CD3+CD8+ populations were FACS-sorted from unstimulated pre-transplant donor and recipient cells taken from spleen or lymph nodes. In this chain, TRBV4-1 is recombined with TRBJ2-7; the central 9 bases match TRBD2. This material consisted of unstimulated CD4+ T cells sorted from spleen or lymph node cells, taken before transplant. This TCR was sampled from a human donor who was the organ donor for an intestinal transplant. The bases read TGCGCCAGCGGGCGGGCGGGAGGGCCGGGCTACGAGCAGTACTTC. It codes for CASGRAGGPGYEQYF.